These 14 T cell receptor beta chains were sequenced from one sample in a study of early T cells in non-severe SARS-CoV-2 infection. TCRdb independently ran MiXCR on the 5' RACE reads; one entry per CDR3 protein. The table has tens of thousands of distinct CDR3 sequences, 6.6% seen once. The sequencing used whole blood, collected at baseline. These receptor sequences come from an adult who was a healthcare worker with PCR-confirmed SARS-CoV-2 infection or an uninfected control (not recorded which).

This clonotype was counted only a few times. The J gene is TRBJ2-7, the V gene TRBV27; 10 bases are a match to TRBD2. There are 15 residues in the CDR3. The V segment lost 5 bases and the J segment 2 bases; nucleotides outside the gene matches: 6. Germline V gene data show CDR1 as MNHEY and CDR2 as SMNVEV (reference sequence). In DNA form, the CDR3 reads TGTGCCAGCAGTCTAGCGGGGGCGGCCCCCTACGAGCAGTACTTC. As protein: CASSLAGAAPYEQYF.

This clonotype came up many times. CDR3 loop: CASSRSQGSSVDEQFF. For the CDR3, the DNA is TGTGCCAGCAGCCGATCTCAGGGGTCCTCCGTCGATGAGCAGTTCTTC. This chain joins TRBV4-2 and TRBJ2-1, with D maybe TRBD1 (6 bases). With 4 bases removed from V and 8 bases from J, the gap between germline ends came to 21 bases. This CDR3 is built from 16 residues. Germline CDR1 reads LGHNA; CDR2 reads YNFKEQ.

Many counts were recorded for this clonotype. This chain connects TRBV5-1 to TRBJ2-1; a weak D match, TRBD1 (6 bases). V lost 0 bases and J 8 bases, leaving 15 bases between the germline ends. This CDR3 comprises 15 residues. Germline V CDR1 and CDR2: SGHRS, YFSETQ. Here the CDR3 reads CASSLAAGVRDEQFF. In DNA, the CDR3 is TGCGCCAGCAGCTTGGCCGCAGGGGTTAGGGATGAGCAGTTCTTC.

This clonotype was found many times. This chain uses TRBV27 with TRBJ2-3; D is unresolved. Between the trimmed V and J ends, which lost 3 bases and 1 base, there was a span of 14 bases. Per the germline V gene, CDR1 is MNHEY and CDR2 is SMNVEV (reference sequence). The CDR3 extends over 16 amino acids. The CDR3 sequence: CASSFFKPSRTDTQYF. CDR3 coding DNA: TGTGCCAGCAGTTTTTTTAAACCGTCCCGCACAGATACGCAGTATTTT.

A word on this clonotype: Germline is not matched at one junction end, which may reflect a read error. The V and J genes are TRBV7-3 and TRBJ2-5; 16 nucleotides agree with TRBD2. The CDR3 covers 17 residues. In germline, CDR1 is SGHTA, CDR2 FQGTGA. The CDR3 region is CANSPLGLAGGRETQYF. In DNA, the CDR3 is TGTGCCAACAGCCCCCTGGGACTAGCGGGGGGGCGCGAGACCCAGTACTTC.

This clonotype was counted many times. The chain uses TRBV7-9 and TRBJ1-6; TRBD1 is a possible D gene (5 bases). Deletions cut 6 bases from V and 4 bases from J, with 13 bases between. CDR1 and CDR2 (germline): SEHNR, FQNEAQ (reference sequence). The CDR3 totals 15 residues. CDR3 sequence reads: CASSSRGGYNSPLHF. The CDR3 nucleotides read TGTGCCAGCAGTTCGAGGGGCGGATATAATTCACCCCTCCACTTT.

This clonotype was detected ten times or more. V is TRBV28 and J is TRBJ1-6; D is unresolved. Germline V lookup: CDR1 MDHEN, CDR2 SYDVKM. The CDR3 runs to 16 residues. V was shortened by 2 bases and J by 7 bases, with 15 bases between the two germline ends. Here the CDR3 reads CASSLRSGSANSPLHF. CDR3 DNA: TGTGCCAGCAGTTTAAGATCCGGGTCCGCGAATTCACCCCTCCACTTT.

Only a few counts were recorded for this clonotype. The V and J genes are TRBV7-2 and TRBJ2-3, with D perhaps matching TRBD2 (6 bases). Deletions cut 0 bases from V and 6 bases from J, with 28 bases between. Germline lookup yields CDR1 SGHTA and CDR2 FQGNSA. This CDR3 contains 20 residues. The CDR3 is CASSLALRGPSSRQPDTQYF. CDR3 DNA: TGTGCCAGCAGCTTAGCGTTGCGGGGCCCTAGTAGCCGTCAACCTGATACGCAGTATTTT.

This clonotype was found a few times. The CDR3, as DNA: TGCAGTGCCCTAGGTGGAGGGGGGTCCTACAATGAGCAGTTCTTC. Amino acid sequence: CSALGGGGSYNEQFF. The chain combines TRBV20-1 with TRBJ2-1; tentatively, D is TRBD1 or TRBD2 (6 bases each). The CDR3 loop spans 15 amino acids. Germline CDR1 DFQATT, CDR2 SNEGSKA (reference sequence). V lost 6 bases and J lost 1, with 16 bases in between.

The chain employs TRBV6-5 and TRBJ2-7; TRBD1 matches at 8 bases. CDR1 MNHEY and CDR2 SVGAGI come from the germline V gene. The CDR3 runs to 13 residues. The ends lost 5 bases at V and 7 bases at J; junction bases unmatched: 7. CDR3 DNA: TGTGCCAGCAGTAGACAGGGGCAGGAGGAGCAGTACTTC. This sequence encodes CASSRQGQEEQYF.

Only a few counts were recorded for this clonotype. The chain combines TRBV7-3 with TRBJ2-3; 11 nucleotides align to TRBD2. The length of the CDR3 is 17 residues. Germline CDR1 SGHTA, CDR2 FQGTGA. Trimming took 0 bases from V and 1 from J; bases not matched to a gene: 3. CDR3 region: CASSLTPTSGGTDTQYF. The CDR3 DNA reads TGTGCCAGCAGCTTAACCCCGACTAGCGGGGGCACAGATACGCAGTATTTT.

This clonotype occurred many times. The chain combines TRBV6-1 with TRBJ2-7; TRBD2 might be the D (5 bases). The CDR3 sequence is 13 residues long. Trimming pared 2 bases from V and 4 bases from J, leaving 9 bases between. Germline CDR1 and CDR2: MNHNS and SASEGT. The CDR3 sequence: CASSEQGRYEQYF. CDR3 bases: TGTGCCAGCAGTGAACAAGGGAGATACGAGCAGTACTTC.

This clonotype has ten or more counts. V usage is TRBV10-3 and J usage is TRBJ2-7; 9 bases are shared with TRBD1. The CDR3 is made up of 16 amino acids. J was trimmed by 0 bases and V by 4 bases; bases with no gene match: 7. Germline values: CDR1 ENHRY, CDR2 SYGVKD. The CDR3 reads CAISVSGQGLSYEQYF. The CDR3 DNA reads as TGTGCCATCAGTGTATCGGGACAGGGACTCTCCTACGAGCAGTACTTC.

At least ten counts were recorded for this clonotype. The chain recombines TRBV7-2 with TRBJ2-7; TRBD1 aligns across 7 bases. Trimming cost V 1 base and J 10 bases; bases outside gene matches: 7. From germline, CDR1 is SGHTA and CDR2 FQGNSA. The CDR3 totals 13 residues. The CDR3 bases are TGTGCCAGCAGCTTAGGCCCCGACAGGGACCAGTACTTC. This sequence encodes CASSLGPDRDQYF. The whole variable domain, remainder taken from reference TRBV7-2 and TRBJ2-7, is GAGVSQSPSNKVTEKGKDVELRCDPISGHTALYWYRQSLGQGLEFLIYFQGNSAPDKSGLPSDRFSAERTGGSVSTLTIQRTQQEDSAVYLCASSLGPDRDQYFGPGTRLTVT.